A selection of T cell receptor beta chains follows, all from one sample in a study of shared clonotypes between healthy human individuals. Clones were read by immunoSEQ multiplex PCR, and TCRdb kept only the in-frame ones, dropping some. The data contain roughly 2.1 million clones, just over 90% of them seen just once; the ten biggest clones take up around 1.7%. The sequencing input was naive CD8+ T cells from PBMCs. These receptor sequences come from a young man in good health. Some clones in this sample may be carry-over from other donors' samples. CDR3s include the opening cysteine and the closing phenylalanine or tryptophan. A D gene is named only where the DNA matches it firmly. The listing skips clone size in some rows; elsewhere it reads once, few, many or a size class.

d_gene	v_gene	abundance	j_gene	CDR3aa	CDR3nt
NA	TRBV7-8	NA	TRBJ1-5	CASSLDLGRAQPQHF	TGTGCCAGCAGCTTAGATTTGGGCAGGGCCCAGCCCCAGCATTTT
TRBD2	TRBV27	once	TRBJ2-3	CASSSPSSGRATDTQYF	TGTGCCAGCAGTTCCCCCTCTAGCGGGAGGGCCACAGATACGCAGTATTTT
NA	TRBV27	NA	TRBJ1-5	CASSLGSMNQPQHF	TGTGCCAGCAGTTTAGGGTCTATGAATCAGCCCCAGCATTTT
NA	TRBV6-5	once	TRBJ1-2	CASSYSKRSGRYGYTF	TGTGCCAGCAGTTACTCGAAGAGGAGCGGACGCTATGGCTACACCTTC
TRBD1	TRBV4-1	NA	TRBJ1-3	CASSQPGTGRYLSSGNTIYF	TGCGCCAGCAGCCAGCCCGGGACAGGGCGATACCTGAGCTCTGGAAACACCATATATTTT
NA	TRBV10-3	NA	TRBJ2-5	CAISERQTQETQYF	TGTGCCATCAGTGAACGACAGACTCAAGAGACCCAGTACTTC
NA	TRBV7-6	once	TRBJ2-5	CASSLLRGPETQYF	TGTGCCAGCAGCTTATTACGGGGTCCGGAGACCCAGTACTTC
NA	TRBV6-1	NA	TRBJ2-1	CASSGVTTNLNEQFF	TGTGCCAGCAGTGGGGTAACAACTAACCTCAATGAGCAGTTCTTC
NA	TRBV28	NA	TRBJ1-5	CASSLSIGKGVPKNQPQHF	TGTGCCAGCAGTTTATCGATTGGGAAGGGGGTCCCAAAAAATCAGCCCCAGCATTTT
NA	TRBV5-1	NA	TRBJ2-7	CASSLDRGLSYEQYF	TGCGCCAGCAGCTTGGATAGGGGACTTTCCTACGAGCAGTACTTC
NA	TRBV27	NA	TRBJ2-3	CASSPRPSGADTQYF	TGTGCCAGCAGTCCGCGGCCTTCGGGAGCAGATACGCAGTATTTT
TRBD1	TRBV6-5	NA	TRBJ1-1	CASSYAQGQHNTEAFF	TGTGCCAGCAGTTACGCCCAGGGACAGCACAACACTGAAGCTTTCTTT
NA	TRBV28	NA	TRBJ1-4	CASSLIWVGTPSNEKLFF	TGTGCCAGCAGTTTAATCTGGGTGGGGACGCCGTCTAATGAAAAACTGTTTTTT
NA	TRBV5-1	NA	TRBJ2-1	CASSHDVRPPFDEQFF	TGCGCCAGCAGTCATGATGTGAGGCCCCCCTTTGATGAGCAGTTCTTC
NA	TRBV10-2	NA	TRBJ2-7	CASSLVGGYEQYF	TGCGCCAGCAGTCTGGTGGGAGGCTACGAGCAGTACTTC
NA	TRBV4-1	NA	TRBJ1-2	CASSQDQAGPYYGYTF	TGCGCCAGCAGCCAAGATCAGGCGGGACCCTACTATGGCTACACCTTC